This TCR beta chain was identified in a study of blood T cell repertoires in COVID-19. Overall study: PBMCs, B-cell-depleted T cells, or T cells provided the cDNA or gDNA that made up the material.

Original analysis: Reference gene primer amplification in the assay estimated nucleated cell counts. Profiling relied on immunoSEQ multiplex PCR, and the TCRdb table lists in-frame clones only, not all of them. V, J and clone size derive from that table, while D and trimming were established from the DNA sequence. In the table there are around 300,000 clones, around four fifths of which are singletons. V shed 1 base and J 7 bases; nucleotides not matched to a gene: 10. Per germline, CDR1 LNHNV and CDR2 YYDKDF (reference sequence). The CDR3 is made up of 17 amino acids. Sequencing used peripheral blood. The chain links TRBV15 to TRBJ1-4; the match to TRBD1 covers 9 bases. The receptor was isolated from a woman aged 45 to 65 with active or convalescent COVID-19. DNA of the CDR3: TGTGCCACCAGCAGAGGGGGACAGGGCGCTGGATCTGAAAAACTGTTTTTT. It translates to CATSRGGQGAGSEKLFF.